The rows below give T cell receptor beta chains drawn from one sample of a study of control samples from healthy donors and cancer patients. This table comes from immunoSEQ multiplex PCR, and its TCRdb copy is limited to in-frame clones, with some not included. The data contain approximately 82,000 clones, 93% of them singletons. The material sequenced was PBMCs. These TCRs come from a woman in her 40s with lung cancer. CDR3s include the opening cysteine and the closing phenylalanine or tryptophan. D genes are given only for firm matches. Expanded clones are given a class, and other clones once, few, many or no size at all.

v_gene	j_gene	abundance	d_gene	CDR3nt	CDR3aa
TRBV15	TRBJ1-4	-	-	TGTGCCACCAGCAGAGATACCCAGGGGACGCTTTTT	CATSRDTQGTLF
TRBV6-5	TRBJ2-2	-	TRBD1	TGTGCCAGCATCCCGACAGGGGGAAGGGCCGGGGAGCTGTTTTTT	CASIPTGGRAGELFF
TRBV6-1	TRBJ1-1	-	-	TGTGCCAGCAGTGAGAGTTGGGAATTTGAAGCTTTCTTT	CASSESWEFEAFF
TRBV6-1	TRBJ2-1	-	-	TGTGCCAGCAGTGAAGAACTGAGTATAGGGATCTCCTACAATGAGCAGTTCTTC	CASSEELSIGISYNEQFF
TRBV7-2	TRBJ2-4	once	TRBD1	TGTGCCAGCAGCTGGGCCACAGGGGGCAGGAACATTCAGTACTTC	CASSWATGGRNIQYF
TRBV5-1	TRBJ2-7	once	TRBD2	TGCGCCAGCAGCCCGGAGGGGACTAGCATCTACGAGCAGTACTTC	CASSPEGTSIYEQYF
TRBV29-1	TRBJ1-1	-	TRBD1	TGCAGCGTTCAGGGGACAGGGGGCACTGAAGCTTTCTTT	CSVQGTGGTEAFF
TRBV29-1	TRBJ2-3	-	-	TGCAGCGTTGATCCAGGCACAGATACGCAGTATTTT	CSVDPGTDTQYF
TRBV10-3	TRBJ1-2	-	-	TGTGCCATCAGTGAGTCTGAAGGGGCGCCTATTGGCTACACCTTC	CAISESEGAPIGYTF
TRBV30	TRBJ1-2	-	-	TGTGCCTGGAGTTTGGGAGCTTATGGCTACACCTTC	CAWSLGAYGYTF
TRBV29-1	TRBJ1-1	-	-	TGCAGCGTCCCTTCGGGGGGTGTCCGTACTGAAGCTTTCTTT	CSVPSGGVRTEAFF
TRBV24-1	TRBJ2-3	-	TRBD1	TGTGCCACCAGTGATTTGCCCTACAGGGGGGCAGATACGCAGTATTTT	CATSDLPYRGADTQYF
TRBV4-1	TRBJ1-2	-	-	TGCGCCAGCAGCCACGAGGGACTCGGCTACACCTTC	CASSHEGLGYTF
TRBV19	TRBJ2-7	-	-	TGTGCCAGTACTCCCGGGCCCACCTACGAGCAGTACTTC	CASTPGPTYEQYF
TRBV7-9	TRBJ1-4	once	TRBD1	TGTGCCAGCAGCTTAGACCAGGGGGCAGGAGAAAAACTGTTTTTT	CASSLDQGAGEKLFF
TRBV4-2	TRBJ1-2	-	-	TGTGCCAGCAGCCAAGACGACGAGGTCTTCTATGGCTACACCTTC	CASSQDDEVFYGYTF
TRBV30	TRBJ1-5	-	-	TGTGCCTGGAGGAAGACAGGCCTGGTGAATCAGCCCCAGCATTTT	CAWRKTGLVNQPQHF
TRBV9	TRBJ1-1	-	TRBD1	TGTGCCAGCACCTCAGGGGGAGGAGGCACTGAAGCTTTCTTT	CASTSGGGGTEAFF
TRBV7-9	TRBJ2-5	-	-	TGTGCCAGCAGCTTAGGGTTTCGGGTGGGGGGCGAAGAGACCCAGTACTTC	CASSLGFRVGGEETQYF
TRBV19	TRBJ2-7	-	TRBD2	TGTGCCAGTAGTAAACTAGCGGGCACCCACGAGCAGTACTTC	CASSKLAGTHEQYF
TRBV2	TRBJ2-3	-	-	TGTGCCATGACGTCAGACGACAGGACGTTCACAGATACGCAGTATTTT	CAMTSDDRTFTDTQYF
TRBV14	TRBJ1-1	-	TRBD1	TGTGCCAGCAGCCGGGACAGGGGGCGGGTGAACACTGAAGCTTTCTTT	CASSRDRGRVNTEAFF
TRBV7-9	TRBJ2-7	-	-	TGTGCCAGCAGCTTACACGACAGGCCCTACGAGCAGTACTTC	CASSLHDRPYEQYF
TRBV6-1	TRBJ1-1	-	-	TGTGCCAGCAGTGAAGGTATGGTCACTGAAGCTTTCTTT	CASSEGMVTEAFF
TRBV4-1	TRBJ2-7	-	-	TGCGCCAGCAGCTCCGGGACGGACTACGAGCAGTACTTC	CASSSGTDYEQYF
TRBV5-1	TRBJ1-5	-	TRBD1	TGCGCCAGCAGCCTTTCGACAGGGGACAATCAGCCCCAGCATTTT	CASSLSTGDNQPQHF
TRBV10-3	TRBJ1-1	-	TRBD1	TGTGCCATCAGTGGGACAGGGTGGGAAACTGAAGCTTTCTTT	CAISGTGWETEAFF
TRBV9	TRBJ1-6	-	-	TGTGCCAGCAGCTTAACCGGGACACATAATTCACCCCTCCACTTT	CASSLTGTHNSPLHF
TRBV18	TRBJ2-1	-	-	TGTGCCAGCTCACCAGGACCGAGCTCCTACAATGAGCAGTTCTTC	CASSPGPSSYNEQFF
TRBV5-1	TRBJ2-5	-	TRBD2	TGCGCCAGCAGCTTGCTAGCGGGGGGGCAAGAGACCCAGTACTTC	CASSLLAGGQETQYF
TRBV5-6	TRBJ1-2	-	-	TGTGCCAGCAGCTCAAGACAGTCCTTGGTCTATGGCTACACCTTC	CASSSRQSLVYGYTF
TRBV11-1	TRBJ2-3	-	-	TGTGCCAGCAGCTTCCGGGCTCCTACAGATACGCAGTATTTT	CASSFRAPTDTQYF
TRBV11-2	TRBJ1-3	-	-	TGTGCCAGCAGCTTATGGTTCTCCTCTGGAAACACCATATATTTT	CASSLWFSSGNTIYF
TRBV5-1	TRBJ1-2	-	-	TGCGCCAGCAGCTTGGACGTCGGGTATGGCTACACCTTC	CASSLDVGYGYTF
TRBV28	TRBJ1-2	once	-	TGTGCCAGCAGTGCCATCGGGCTGAGGGACGGCTACACCTTC	CASSAIGLRDGYTF
TRBV19	TRBJ1-5	-	-	TGTGCCAGTAGTGCTACCGCCCGCAATCAGCCCCAGCATTTT	CASSATARNQPQHF
TRBV19	TRBJ2-7	-	-	TGTGCCAGTAGTGGAACAGGGAGTCTCCACGAGCAGTACTTC	CASSGTGSLHEQYF
TRBV5-5	TRBJ1-5	-	-	TGTGCCAGCAGCAGCTTCAGGGGCTCTAGGCCCCAGCATTTT	CASSSFRGSRPQHF
TRBV6-6	TRBJ1-2	-	-	TGTGCCAGCAGCCCCGGGACCTCCAGGCCAACCTCCTACACCTTC	CASSPGTSRPTSYTF
TRBV11-3	TRBJ2-7	-	TRBD2	TGTGCCAGCAGCTTAGGTCCTAGCGGAACCTACGAGCAGTACTTC	CASSLGPSGTYEQYF
TRBV6-5	TRBJ1-1	-	-	TGTGCCAGCAGTTACAGGGCGGCGGGGGGCATCACTGAAGCTTTCTTT	CASSYRAAGGITEAFF
TRBV9	TRBJ1-1	-	-	TGTGCCAGCAGCGTAGTAGACACTGAAGCTTTCTTT	CASSVVDTEAFF
TRBV3-1/TRBV3-2	TRBJ2-7	-	-	TGTGCCAGCAGCTCCCAGGGGGAGGGGGGATACGAGCAGTACTTC	CASSSQGEGGYEQYF
TRBV21-1	TRBJ2-7	once	-	TGTGCCAACCCGGGACAGGGGGCGAGTGAGCAGTACTTC	CANPGQGASEQYF
TRBV2	TRBJ1-4	few	TRBD1	TGTGCCAGCAGCCCCTCGGACAGGGGAGTAGGAAGGTTTAATGAAAAACTGTTTTTT	CASSPSDRGVGRFNEKLFF
TRBV7-6	TRBJ2-5	-	-	TGTGCCAGCAGCTTAGACCCAGGGAGGGGGGGTTTAGAGACCCAGTACTTC	CASSLDPGRGGLETQYF
TRBV18	TRBJ1-1	-	TRBD1	TGTGCCAGCTCACCGACTGGGGGACAGGGAGCAATGAACACTGAAGCTTTCTTT	CASSPTGGQGAMNTEAFF
TRBV28	TRBJ1-6	-	-	TGTGCCAGCAGTTTATACGGGGGTGGGGTTAATTCACCCCTCCACTTT	CASSLYGGGVNSPLHF
TRBV27	TRBJ2-7	once	TRBD1	TGTGCCAGCAGTTTATCAGGGGGCGTTAGGCTCTACGAGCAGTACTTC	CASSLSGGVRLYEQYF
TRBV6-5	TRBJ2-7	-	TRBD1	TGTGCCAGCGGGGGACAGGGGGCTGACGAGCAGTACTTC	CASGGQGADEQYF
TRBV21-1	TRBJ2-7	-	-	TGTGCCAGCAGCGTGCGACTAGCGGGGAACCAAACCCGTCAGTACTTC	CASSVRLAGNQTRQYF
TRBV13	TRBJ2-5	-	TRBD2	TGTGCCAGCAGCTTTTTACTAGCGGGGGACCAACCGACTCAGGAGACCCAGTACTTC	CASSFLLAGDQPTQETQYF
TRBV30	TRBJ1-1	-	-	TGTGCCTGGAGTGGGGATCGTAACACTGAAGCTTTCTTT	CAWSGDRNTEAFF
TRBV5-1	TRBJ2-3	-	TRBD2	TGCGCCAGCAGCCCAGGAGGGCTAGCGGGGCTCACAGATACGCAGTATTTT	CASSPGGLAGLTDTQYF
TRBV6-5	TRBJ1-1	once	-	TGTGCCAGCAGCCCCCCCGGGAGGGGGTATGCTTTCTTT	CASSPPGRGYAFF
TRBV7-8	TRBJ1-2	once	-	TGTGCCAGCAGCTCTCCGGGATTCGCTTATGGCTACACCTTC	CASSSPGFAYGYTF
TRBV12-3/TRBV12-4	TRBJ1-5	-	-	TGTGCCAGCAGCCCGGGTGGACCCCAGCATTTT	CASSPGGPQHF
TRBV18	TRBJ2-1	-	TRBD2	TGTGCCAGCTCACTTATTCCTAGCGGGGGGCCGGAATACAATGAGCAGTTCTTC	CASSLIPSGGPEYNEQFF